The clone carrying this T cell receptor (beta chain) was seen a handful of times. These data belong to a study of blood T cell repertoires in COVID-19. Measured with immunoSEQ multiplex PCR; TCRdb has only the in-frame clones, and not every one. The sample has about 300,000 clones, roughly 80% seen once; the top ten hold roughly 1.5%. In germline, CDR1 is MNHEY, CDR2 SMNVEV (reference sequence). The length of the CDR3 is 14 residues. V lost 1 base, J lost 5 bases, and 9 bases lay in between. The clonotype comes from a human donor with COVID-19, enrolled during active disease. The donor label of this sample is uncertain. Sequencing was done on a sample of peripheral blood. V is TRBV27 and J is TRBJ2-1; TRBD1 is a possible D gene (6 bases). The CDR3 DNA is TGTGCCAGCAGTTTATGGACAGACAACAATGAGCAGTTCTTC. As protein: CASSLWTDNNEQFF.